A selection of T cell receptor beta chains follows, all from one sample in a study of cytomegalovirus exposure and HLA in healthy donors. Libraries were prepared by immunoSEQ multiplex PCR; TCRdb keeps only in-frame clonotypes and omits some of them. This sample has 150,000 to 200,000 clones, with 70% to 90% found just once. The specimen was PBMCs. These receptors came from a woman aged 18-29 years in good health and CMV-seropositive. The CDR3 runs from the conserved cysteine through the conserved F or W. A D gene is named only where the DNA matches it firmly. Clone size, where shown, is once, few, many, or a class for clones that have expanded.

j_gene | v_gene | d_gene | abundance | CDR3nt | CDR3aa
TRBJ1-5 | TRBV7-2 | TRBD1 | - | TGTGCCAGCAGCTTGGACAGGGTTCAGCCCCAGCATTTT | CASSLDRVQPQHF
TRBJ2-1 | TRBV7-9 | - | - | TGTTCCAGCAGCCTCGGGACAGCAGGGAGGTACAATGAGCAGTTCTTC | CSSSLGTAGRYNEQFF
TRBJ2-3 | TRBV9 | - | few | TGTGCCAGCAGCGCGTTAGATACGCAGTATTTT | CASSALDTQYF
TRBJ1-1 | TRBV27 | TRBD1 | - | TGTGCCAGCGTACCCACAGGGACAGCAATGAACACTGAAGCTTTCTTT | CASVPTGTAMNTEAFF
TRBJ2-3 | TRBV9 | - | few | TGTGCCAGCAGCCTAACTATCGGTGATACGCAGTATTTT | CASSLTIGDTQYF
TRBJ1-1 | TRBV7-2 | - | few | TGTGCCAGCAGCCGAAGTGGGCCTCTAGAAGCTTTCTTT | CASSRSGPLEAFF
TRBJ2-1 | TRBV19 | - | - | TGTGCCAGTAGTATCCGCTGGGGGAGGTGGGAGCAGTTCTTC | CASSIRWGRWEQFF
TRBJ2-3 | TRBV10-1 | - | - | TGCGCCAGCAGTGACCAGGGGAGTATCTTAGATACGCAGTATTTT | CASSDQGSILDTQYF
TRBJ1-2 | TRBV9 | TRBD1 | few | TGTGCCAGCAGCGTAGGAGTCTTGGGGCAGGGGGCGCGGGAGGGCTACACCTTC | CASSVGVLGQGAREGYTF
TRBJ2-2 | TRBV29-1 | - | - | TGCAGCGTTAGCGTCACCGGGGAGCTGTTTTTT | CSVSVTGELFF
TRBJ2-2 | TRBV27 | TRBD2 | - | TGTGCCAGCACGGGGGGAACCGGGGAGCTGTTTTTT | CASTGGTGELFF
TRBJ2-6 | TRBV18 | TRBD1 | - | TGTGCCAGCTCGCAGACAGGGGCTGGGGCCAACGTCCTGACTTTC | CASSQTGAGANVLTF
TRBJ1-5 | TRBV18 | - | - | TGTGCCAGCTCACCCTCTTCGAATAAACGATGGGAGAATCAGCCCCAGCATTTT | CASSPSSNKRWENQPQHF
TRBJ2-7 | TRBV6-6 | - | - | TGTGCCAGCAGCGATTTTCTTATGTACGAGCAGTACTTC | CASSDFLMYEQYF
TRBJ2-7 | TRBV7-2 | - | - | TGTGCCAGCAGCACACTGCGGGGCAAATACTACGAGCAGTACTTC | CASSTLRGKYYEQYF
TRBJ2-1 | TRBV28 | TRBD2 | - | TGTGCCAGCCTTCCAGCGGGGGTTCTAATCTCCCACTACAATGAGCAGTTCTTC | CASLPAGVLISHYNEQFF
TRBJ1-2 | TRBV25-1 | - | - | TGTGCCAGCACCGTCGGGGGGAGCTATGGCTACACCTTC | CASTVGGSYGYTF
TRBJ2-3 | TRBV6-5 | TRBD2 | - | TGTGCCAGCAGTTACTTTAGCGGGGGGGCCTCAGATACGCAGTATTTT | CASSYFSGGASDTQYF
TRBJ1-4 | TRBV25-1 | TRBD1 | - | TGTGCCAGCAGTGACAGGGACAGGGTGACTAATGAAAAACTGTTTTTT | CASSDRDRVTNEKLFF
TRBJ2-2 | TRBV5-1 | TRBD1 | once | TGCGCCAGCAGTTCGGGACAGGCGAACACCGGGGAGCTGTTTTTT | CASSSGQANTGELFF
TRBJ1-1 | TRBV28 | - | - | TGTGCCAGCAGTTTAGTACAGGGTGGGGGCACTGAAGCTTTCTTT | CASSLVQGGGTEAFF
TRBJ2-1 | TRBV30 | TRBD1 | once | TGTGCCTGGAGCGACAGGGCTTTCGGTGAGCAGTTCTTC | CAWSDRAFGEQFF
TRBJ1-5 | TRBV7-9 | - | - | TGTGCCAGCAGCTGGCGGTCAAGTCATGGGCAGCCCCAGCATTTT | CASSWRSSHGQPQHF
TRBJ2-2 | TRBV6-1 | - | - | TGTGCCAGCAGTGTATCGCGGCTAGAGAACACCGGGGAGCTGTTTTTT | CASSVSRLENTGELFF
TRBJ1-1 | TRBV5-1 | - | - | TGCGCCAGCAGCTTGGCCTGTAGGGGGGGGAGCACTGAAGCTTTCTTT | CASSLACRGGSTEAFF
TRBJ1-1 | TRBV19 | - | - | TGTGCCAGTAGGGACAGGAACACTGAAGCTTTCTTT | CASRDRNTEAFF
TRBJ2-7 | TRBV19 | - | - | TGTGCCAGTAGTATCAGGACAGAGGCCTACGAGCAGTACTTC | CASSIRTEAYEQYF
TRBJ1-2 | TRBV7-9 | - | once | TGTTCCAGCAGCTGGCAGGGGCACGGCTACACCTTC | CSSSWQGHGYTF
TRBJ2-7 | TRBV2 | - | - | TGTGCCAGCAGTGAAATAGCCACCAACGAGCAGTACTTC | CASSEIATNEQYF